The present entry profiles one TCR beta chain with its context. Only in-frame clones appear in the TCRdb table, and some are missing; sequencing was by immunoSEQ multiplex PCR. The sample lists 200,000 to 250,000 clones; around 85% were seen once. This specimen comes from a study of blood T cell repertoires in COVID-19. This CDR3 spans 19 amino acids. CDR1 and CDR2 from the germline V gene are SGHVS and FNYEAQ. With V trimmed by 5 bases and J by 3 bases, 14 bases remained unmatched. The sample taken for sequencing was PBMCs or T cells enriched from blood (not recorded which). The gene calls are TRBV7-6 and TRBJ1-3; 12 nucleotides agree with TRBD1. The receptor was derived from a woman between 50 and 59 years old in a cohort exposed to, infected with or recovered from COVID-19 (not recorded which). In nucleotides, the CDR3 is TGTGCCAGCAGCCTCGGATTGCGGGACAGGGGGCATTTTGGAAACACCATATATTTT. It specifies CASSLGLRDRGHFGNTIYF.